These 2 T cell receptor beta chains share one sample of origin, sequenced in a study of T cell clonality in common variable immunodeficiency. Method: immunoSEQ multiplex PCR; TCRdb's copy keeps in-frame clones and lacks some. This set yields about 35,000 clones and no singletons; the top ten hold roughly 8.9%. Sequencing was performed on peripheral blood mononuclear cells. The receptors derive from a person between 18 and 75 years old in good health.

About this clone itself: The CDR3 end lies 3 residues beyond the end of the read and is filled in from the germline J gene. This chain links TRBV2 with TRBJ2-3, with 9 bases lining up with TRBD2. Germline CDR1 reads SNHLY; CDR2 reads FYNNEI. J gave up 3 bases and V 10 bases, and 5 bases lay outside the gene matches. The CDR3 is 13 amino acids. CDR3 protein: CAISGSVTDTQYF. Partial CDR3 DNA: TGTGCCATTAGCGGGAGTGTGACAGATACG.

Many counts were recorded for this clone. The sequence runs out 3 residues before the end of the CDR3; the remainder is reconstructed from the germline J gene. The chain joins TRBV5-1 to TRBJ1-1; 8 positions match TRBD1. After removal of 7 bases from V and 3 bases from J, the junction contained 8 bases not matched to a gene. The CDR3 extends over 14 amino acids. CDR1 and CDR2 from the germline V gene are SGHRS and YFSETQ. CDR3 region: CASSYSGQDTEAFF. The sequenced CDR3 bases are TGCGCCAGCTCCTACTCGGGACAGGACACTGAA.